The 25 T cell receptor beta chains below were found in one sample sequenced in a study of blood T cell repertoires in COVID-19 (dated by TCRdb to the early 2020s). Library prep was done by the immunoSEQ multiplex PCR assay. TCRdb provides this immuneACCESS table in a form limited to in-frame rearrangements. Some clones are lacking; in checked studies, under half of them reflect an unresolved V gene, and why the rest are absent is not known. Within this sample are over 100,000 clones, with about 80% of them counted one time only. Less than 8% of the sample is taken by the ten largest. Sequencing used peripheral blood. All receptors derive from a woman aged 45 to 65 with acute or convalescent COVID-19.

The chain combines TRBV6-2 or TRBV6-3 with TRBJ1-1; no definite D call. Germline CDR1 and CDR2: MNHEY and SVGEGT. This CDR3 is 13 amino acids long. V lost 4 bases and J lost 2, with 8 bases in between. CDR3 amino acids: CASSFSLNTEAFF. DNA of the CDR3: TGTGCCAGCAGTTTCTCACTAAACACTGAAGCTTTCTTT.

The V call is TRBV5-5, the J call TRBJ1-6; D gene unclear. CDR1 and CDR2 (germline): SGHKS, YYEKEE (reference sequence). CDR3 length equals 15 residues. Deletions cut 3 bases from V and 7 bases from J, with 14 bases between. The CDR3 bases are TGTGCCAGCAGCTCATTCGACACACACAATTCACCCCTCCACTTT. Translating gives CASSSFDTHNSPLHF.

V and J are TRBV6-4 and TRBJ1-1; perhaps TRBD1 as D (5 bases). Germline loops: CDR1 MRHNA, CDR2 SNTAGT. The ends were cut back, 5 bases at V and 4 bases at J, with 14 bases in the middle. This CDR3 is built from 14 residues. CDR3 DNA: TGTGCCAGCAGTTTAGTGGGGGGAGTCACTGAAGCTTTCTTT. Its translation is CASSLVGGVTEAFF.

The chain is built from TRBV5-5 and TRBJ2-7; 7 bases are a match to TRBD1. Per the germline V gene, CDR1 is SGHKS and CDR2 is YYEKEE (reference sequence). The CDR3 is 15 amino acids. Losses at the gene ends were 4 bases for V and 3 bases for J; bases not matched to a gene: 10. The CDR3 coding sequence is TGTGCCAGCAGCCGGAACAGGGGCACATACTACGAGCAGTACTTC. Translation gives CASSRNRGTYYEQYF.

The chain links TRBV5-1 to TRBJ2-6; 9 bases line up with TRBD1. The V gene end was trimmed by 3 bases and the J gene end by 2 bases; junction bases not matched to a gene: 9. Germline V lookup: CDR1 SGHRS, CDR2 YFSETQ. This CDR3 region has 18 residues. The CDR3 DNA sequence: TGCGCCAGCAGCTCTGGGGGGACAGGGTTTGCTGGGGCCAACGTCCTGACTTTC. Protein sequence: CASSSGGTGFAGANVLTF.

The rearrangement joins TRBV12-3 or TRBV12-4 to TRBJ1-3, with no clear D. CDR3 length equals 12 residues. The ends were cut back, 5 bases at V and 1 base at J, with 3 bases in the middle. The CDR3 sequence: CASSRSGNTIYF. The CDR3 bases are TGTGCCAGCAGTCGGTCTGGAAACACCATATATTTT.

The chain employs TRBV10-2 and TRBJ2-7, with D uncertain. The CDR3 is 12 amino acids. The V gene's germline CDR1 is WSHSY and CDR2 SAAADI. The V end lost 6 bases, the J end lost 2 bases, and 8 bases lay between the germline ends. CDR3 protein: CASRSTPYEQYF. The CDR3 region has the DNA TGCGCCAGCAGATCGACACCCTACGAGCAGTACTTC.

CDR3 coding DNA: TGTGCCAGCAGCTTCGCCGGCCAGGCATCACCCCTCCACTTT. Translated: CASSFAGQASPLHF. This chain links TRBV5-4 with TRBJ1-6; D ambiguous. CDR1 is SGHNT, CDR2 YYREEE, per germline (reference sequence). V was cut by 2 bases and J by 10 bases, with 13 bases left in between. The CDR3 extends over 14 amino acids.

This rearrangement joins TRBV5-1 to TRBJ1-1, with TRBD1 matching 11 bases. CDR1 and CDR2 from the germline V gene are SGHRS and YFSETQ. CDR3 length: 16 residues. V shed 4 bases, J shed 0 bases, and the junction held 5 bases outside the gene matches. The CDR3 DNA sequence: TGCGCCAGCAGCACGGGACAGGGGGAATTGAACACTGAAGCTTTCTTT. As protein: CASSTGQGELNTEAFF. The full variable domain, with the rest looked up from reference TRBV5-1 and TRBJ1-1, is KAGVTQTPRYLIKTRGQQVTLSCSPISGHRSVSWYQQTPGQGLQFLFEYFSETQRNKGNFPGRFSGRQFSNSRSEMNVSTLELGDSALYLCASSTGQGELNTEAFFGQGTRLTVV.

J is TRBJ2-7 and V is TRBV5-5, with 8 bases identical to TRBD1. This CDR3 has 16 amino acids. V was pared by 2 bases and J by 4 bases, with 11 bases of the junction left unmatched. Germline CDR1 SGHKS, CDR2 YYEKEE (reference sequence). The CDR3 reads CASSFGQGRMSYEQYF. CDR3 bases: TGTGCCAGCAGCTTTGGACAGGGTAGGATGAGTTACGAGCAGTACTTC.

This clone was detected only once. The rearrangement links TRBV19 to TRBJ1-2; 7 bases are a match to TRBD1. The germline gives CDR1 LNHDA, CDR2 SQIVND (reference sequence). The length of the CDR3 is 13 residues. With 5 bases clipped from V and 2 bases from J, the junction kept 2 bases outside the gene matches. CDR3 in amino acids: CASSAGQNYGYTF. The CDR3 DNA follows: TGTGCCAGTAGTGCGGGACAGAACTATGGCTACACCTTC.

This clone was observed a single time. The rearrangement joins TRBV28 to TRBJ1-2; 7 bases match TRBD1. After removal of 5 bases from V and 4 bases from J, the junction contained 4 bases not matched to a gene. Per germline, CDR1 MDHEN and CDR2 SYDVKM. CDR3 length: 13 residues. For the CDR3, the DNA is TGTGCCAGCAGTCGGACAGGCGTCTATGGCTACACCTTC. This sequence encodes CASSRTGVYGYTF.

The rearrangement links TRBV5-4 to TRBJ2-3, with 7 bases that match TRBD1. The germline V gene encodes CDR1 SGHNT and CDR2 YYREEE (reference sequence). V lost 1 base, J lost 2 bases, and 4 bases stayed unmatched. The CDR3 sequence is 15 residues long. CDR3 in DNA: TGTGCCAGCAGCTTGACAGGGGTTCTCACAGATACGCAGTATTTT. Translated, it gives CASSLTGVLTDTQYF.

This chain connects TRBV25-1 to TRBJ2-7, with 9 nucleotides matching TRBD1. The CDR3 totals 13 residues. V trimming: 8 bases; J trimming: 4 bases; junction bases outside the gene matches: 6. CDR1 is MGHDK and CDR2 is SYGVNS in the germline V gene. The CDR3 region is CASLRQGGYEQYF. The CDR3 DNA reads TGTGCCAGCTTACGACAGGGGGGATACGAGCAGTACTTC.

The V call is TRBV6-1, the J call TRBJ1-1; D possibly corresponds to TRBD1 (5 bases). The CDR3 extends over 14 amino acids. Germline values: CDR1 MNHNS, CDR2 SASEGT. V was clipped by 3 bases and J by 5 bases, with 13 bases between them. CDR3 bases: TGTGCCAGCAGTGAGCCCAGGGTCGGGACTGAAGCTTTCTTT. Residues: CASSEPRVGTEAFF.

This chain links TRBV20-1 with TRBJ1-3; D not certain. CDR1 is DFQATT, CDR2 SNEGSKA, per germline (reference sequence). This CDR3 has 15 residues. V lost 3 bases, J lost 2 bases, and 14 bases lay in between. This chain's CDR3 is CSASSASSPGNTIYF. CDR3 coding DNA: TGCAGTGCTAGTAGCGCGTCCTCGCCTGGAAACACCATATATTTT.

V and J are TRBV25-1 and TRBJ2-5, with D perhaps matching TRBD2 (5 bases). Germline V gene lookup returns CDR1 MGHDK and CDR2 SYGVNS. The V and J ends lost 2 bases and 5 bases respectively, with 15 bases between them. The CDR3 is 15 amino acids. The CDR3 here is CASSEGSVNLETQYF. CDR3 coding DNA: TGTGCCAGCAGTGAAGGTAGCGTAAATTTGGAGACCCAGTACTTC.

This clone was seen only once. The gene calls are TRBV30 and TRBJ2-6; D might be TRBD2 (5 bases). V was trimmed by 5 bases and J by 0 bases, leaving 5 bases between them. CDR3 length: 13 amino acids. Germline CDR1 GTSNPN, CDR2 SVGIG (reference sequence). The CDR3 sequence: CAWGSSGANVLTF. CDR3 DNA: TGTGCCTGGGGGAGCTCTGGGGCCAACGTCCTGACTTTC.

This clone was observed a handful of times. The chain is built from TRBV12-3 or TRBV12-4 and TRBJ1-2, with 8 nucleotides matching TRBD1. CDR3 length: 13 amino acids. Germline trimming cut 5 bases from V and 4 bases from J; bases unmatched to any gene: 3. CDR3 in DNA: TGTGCCAGCAGTCCTACAGGGGGCTATGGCTACACCTTC. It is translated as CASSPTGGYGYTF.

The J gene is TRBJ1-1, the V gene TRBV20-1; tentatively, D is TRBD1 (6 bases). This CDR3 region has 17 residues. V was trimmed by 5 bases and J by 1 base, leaving 23 bases between them. CDR1 and CDR2 (germline): DFQATT, SNEGSKA (reference sequence). The CDR3 bases are TGCAGTGCTTGTGAAACTACAGGGAGATTACCGAACACTGAAGCTTTCTTT. Residues: CSACETTGRLPNTEAFF.

This clone appeared a few times. J is TRBJ1-2 and V is TRBV12-5; possible D gene TRBD1, 6 bases. CDR1 is LGHNT, CDR2 FRNRAP, per germline. V was clipped by 6 bases and J by 5 bases, with 16 bases between them. The CDR3 covers 14 residues. The CDR3 region is CASGPTGLRYGYTF. Here the CDR3 DNA reads TGTGCTAGTGGCCCAACAGGGTTGAGGTATGGCTACACCTTC.

The genes are TRBV2 and TRBJ1-6, with a possible D match to TRBD1 (5 bases). V lost 8 bases and J lost 7, with 15 bases in between. The length of the CDR3 is 14 residues. Germline CDR1 and CDR2: SNHLY and FYNNEI. This CDR3 is CASGREGTNSPLHF. CDR3 nucleotides: TGTGCCAGCGGCAGGGAGGGGACGAATTCACCCCTCCACTTT.

V and J are TRBV30 and TRBJ1-1, with D maybe TRBD1 (6 bases). V dropped 3 bases and J dropped 11 bases, with 13 bases sitting between them. Germline CDR1 is GTSNPN and CDR2 is SVGIG (reference sequence). The CDR3 sequence is 11 residues long. CDR3 sequence: CAWSGGAQAFF. The CDR3, as DNA: TGTGCCTGGAGCGGGGGGGCTCAGGCTTTCTTT.

The genes are TRBV27 and TRBJ2-3; a weak D match, TRBD1 (6 bases). This CDR3 contains 17 residues. Germline V CDR1 and CDR2: MNHEY, SMNVEV (reference sequence). V dropped 3 bases and J dropped 2 bases, with 18 bases sitting between them. CDR3 amino acids: CASSLAGTGTNTDTQYF. The CDR3 nucleotides are TGTGCCAGCAGTTTGGCGGGCACAGGGACCAACACAGATACGCAGTATTTT.

This chain links TRBV10-3 with TRBJ2-7; a weak D match, TRBD1 (6 bases). Trimming took off 5 bases at V and 4 bases at J, with 15 bases between the two ends. The length of the CDR3 is 14 residues. CDR1 and CDR2 (germline): ENHRY, SYGVKD. CDR3 nucleotides: TGTGCCATCAGTCTACAGGGTAGGGAATACGAGCAGTACTTC. It is translated as CAISLQGREYEQYF.